This is a list of T cell receptor beta chains from one sample in a study of blood T cells in healthy people across ages. TCRdb redid the calling of the 5' RACE reads with MiXCR, one entry per CDR3 protein. The table includes around 850,000 distinct CDR3 sequences, under 40% detected once. Specimen: blood. These TCRs come from a man aged 18 to 29 in good health. Each CDR3 is given with its conserved first and last residue. A D gene is named only where the DNA matches it firmly. Clone size is given for some rows only: seen once, a few or many times, or a class if the clone is expanded.

>TRBJ2-3|few|.|11|TRBV10-3
CAISASDTRYF
TGTGCCATCAGTGCTTCGGATACGCGGTATTTT
>TRBJ1-1|.|TRBD1|14|TRBV20-1
CSAAHPQGDTEAFF
TGCAGTGCTGCCCACCCACAGGGGGACACTGAAGCTTTCTTT
>TRBJ2-5|.|.|15|TRBV5-5
CASYIPGHTKETQYF
TGTGCCAGTTATATACCGGGACACACAAAAGAGACCCAGTACTTC
>TRBJ2-3|few|TRBD2|17|TRBV7-2
CASSRTSGATTTDTQYF
TGTGCCAGCAGCCGGACTAGCGGGGCCACCACCACAGATACGCAGTATTTT
>TRBJ2-3|many|.|15|TRBV12-3/TRBV12-4
CASSSTRTSTDTQYF
TGTGCCAGCAGTTCGACGCGGACTAGCACAGATACGCAGTATTTT
>TRBJ1-1|.|TRBD1|14|TRBV5-5
CASSPGDRVSEAFF
TGTGCCAGCAGCCCCGGGGACAGGGTGTCTGAAGCTTTCTTT
>TRBJ2-1|.|.|13|TRBV5-1
CASQQGNYNEQVF
TGCGCCAGCCAACAGGGAAACTACAATGAGCAGGTCTTC
>TRBJ2-7|few|.|15|TRBV7-6
CASSFTGGTYNEQYF
TGTGCCAGCAGCTTCACAGGAGGGACCTACAATGAGCAGTACTTC
>TRBJ1-5|many|.|14|TRBV6-6
CASSYEGNNQPQHF
TGTGCCAGCAGTTACGAGGGCAACAATCAGCCCCAGCATTTT
>TRBJ2-5|.|TRBD1|16|TRBV4-1
CASSQERTGSKETQYF
TGCGCCAGCAGCCAAGAGCGGACAGGGAGTAAGGAGACCCAGTACTTC
>TRBJ2-1|.|.|14|TRBV10-3
CAISGGDSMNEQFF
TGTGCCATCAGTGGGGGCGACTCCATGAATGAGCAGTTCTTC
>TRBJ2-3|.|TRBD2|18|TRBV4-3
CASSLRRGSSGYTDTQYF
TGCGCCAGCAGCCTCAGACGAGGTTCTAGCGGATACACAGATACGCAGTATTTT
>TRBJ2-5|many|.|12|TRBV5-1
CASSPAQETQYF
TGCGCCAGCAGCCCAGCTCAAGAGACCCAGTACTTC
>TRBJ1-1|.|.|11|TRBV7-2
CASSRTSKAFF
TGTGCCAGCAGCCGGACCTCAAAGGCTTTCTTT
>TRBJ2-7|many|TRBD2|15|TRBV20-1
CSARDLAGDSYEQYF
TGCAGTGCTAGGGACCTAGCGGGGGATTCCTACGAGCAGTACTTC
>TRBJ2-1|.|TRBD2|16|TRBV20-1
CSARARAGAPPGEQFF
TGCAGTGCTAGAGCCCGAGCGGGGGCCCCACCTGGGGAGCAGTTCTTC